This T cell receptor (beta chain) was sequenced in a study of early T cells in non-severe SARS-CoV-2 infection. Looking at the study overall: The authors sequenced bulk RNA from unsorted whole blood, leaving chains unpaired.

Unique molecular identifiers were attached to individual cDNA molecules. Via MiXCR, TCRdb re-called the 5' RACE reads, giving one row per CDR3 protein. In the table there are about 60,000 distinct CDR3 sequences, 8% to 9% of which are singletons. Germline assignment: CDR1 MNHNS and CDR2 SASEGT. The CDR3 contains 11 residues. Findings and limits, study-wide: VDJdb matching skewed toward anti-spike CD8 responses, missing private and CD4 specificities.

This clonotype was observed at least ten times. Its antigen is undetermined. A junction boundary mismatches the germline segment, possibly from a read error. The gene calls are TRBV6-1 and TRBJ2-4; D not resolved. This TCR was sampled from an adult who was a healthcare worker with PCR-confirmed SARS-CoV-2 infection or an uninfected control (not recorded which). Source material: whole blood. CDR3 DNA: TGTGCCAGCAGTGAATTAGAGAAGAGGAACTTC. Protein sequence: CASSELEKRNF.